Sequencing of this TCR beta chain was carried out in a study of T cells in Graves' hyperthyroidism and ophthalmopathy. Only a few counts were recorded for this clonotype. It was RNA transcripts that yielded the amplified TCR beta CDR3 regions. Researchers ran a first-round RT-PCR on the TCR CDR3 using the HTBI primer set. TCRdb redid the calling of the multiplex PCR reads with MiXCR, one entry per CDR3 protein. The sample consists of approximately 740,000 distinct CDR3 sequences, 11% to 15% of them appearing once. Diagnoses rested on clinical symptoms, serum thyroxine and TRAb, thyroid ultrasound and orbital computed tomography. PBMCs were derived from roughly 9.6 ml fresh peripheral blood. The CDR3 contains 13 residues. Germline lookup yields CDR1 SGHAT and CDR2 FQDESV (reference sequence). Deletions cut 1 base from V and 15 bases from J, with 16 bases between.

This chain links TRBV11-1 with TRBJ2-1, with D maybe TRBD2 (6 bases). The specimen sequenced was blood. This TCR was recovered from a woman aged 18-29 years with Graves' hyperthyroidism. CDR3 protein: CASSLGRGGIRFF. In DNA form, the CDR3 reads TGTGCCAGCAGCTTAGGGAGGGGCGGGATAAGGTTCTTC.